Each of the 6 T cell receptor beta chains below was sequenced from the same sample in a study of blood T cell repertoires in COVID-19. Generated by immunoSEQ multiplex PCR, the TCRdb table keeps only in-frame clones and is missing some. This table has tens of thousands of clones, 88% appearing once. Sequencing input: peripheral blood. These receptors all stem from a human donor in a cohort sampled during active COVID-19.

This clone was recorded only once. The CDR3 DNA sequence: TGTGCCAGCTCACAGCCGGGAGGTAATGAAAAACTGTTTTTT. It specifies CASSQPGGNEKLFF. The gene calls are TRBV18 and TRBJ1-4, with no clear D. Germline V gene lookup returns CDR1 KGHSH and CDR2 LQKENI. The V end lost 4 bases, the J end lost 4 bases, and 10 bases lay between the germline ends. The CDR3 sequence is 14 residues long.

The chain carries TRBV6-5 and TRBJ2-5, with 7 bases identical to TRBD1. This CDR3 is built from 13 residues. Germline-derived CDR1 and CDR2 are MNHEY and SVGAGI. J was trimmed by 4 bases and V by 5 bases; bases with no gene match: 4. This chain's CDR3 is CASSRQGGETQYF. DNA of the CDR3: TGTGCCAGCAGTAGACAGGGCGGAGAGACCCAGTACTTC.

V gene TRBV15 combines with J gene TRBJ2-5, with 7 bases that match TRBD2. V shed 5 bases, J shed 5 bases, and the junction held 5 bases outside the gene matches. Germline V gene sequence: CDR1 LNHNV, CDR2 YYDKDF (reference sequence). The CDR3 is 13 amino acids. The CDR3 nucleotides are TGTGCCACCAGCTCCTGGCGGGGGGAGACCCAGTACTTC. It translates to CATSSWRGETQYF.

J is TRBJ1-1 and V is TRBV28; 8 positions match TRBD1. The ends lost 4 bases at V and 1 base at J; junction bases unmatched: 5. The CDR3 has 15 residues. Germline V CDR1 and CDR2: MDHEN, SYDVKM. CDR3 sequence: CASSSPGQANTEAFF. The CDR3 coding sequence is TGTGCCAGCAGTTCACCGGGACAGGCGAACACTGAAGCTTTCTTT.

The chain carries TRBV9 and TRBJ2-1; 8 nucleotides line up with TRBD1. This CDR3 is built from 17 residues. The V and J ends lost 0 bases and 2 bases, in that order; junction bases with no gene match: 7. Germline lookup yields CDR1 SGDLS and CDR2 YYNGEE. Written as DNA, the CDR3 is TGTGCCAGCAGCGTAGATGAGGGACAGGACCCCTACAATGAGCAGTTCTTC. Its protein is CASSVDEGQDPYNEQFF.

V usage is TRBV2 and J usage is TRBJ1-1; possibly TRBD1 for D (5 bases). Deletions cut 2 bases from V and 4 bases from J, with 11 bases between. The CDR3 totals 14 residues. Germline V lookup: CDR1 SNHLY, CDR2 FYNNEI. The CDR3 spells CASSELWGVTEAFF. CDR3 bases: TGTGCCAGCAGTGAACTGTGGGGGGTCACTGAAGCTTTCTTT. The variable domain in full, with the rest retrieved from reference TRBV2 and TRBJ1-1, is EPEVTQTPSHQVTQMGQEVILRCVPISNHLYFYWYRQILGQKVEFLVSFYNNEISEKSEIFDDQFSVERPDGSNFTLKIRSTKLEDSAMYFCASSELWGVTEAFFGQGTRLTVV.